This TCR beta chain was observed in a study of Graves' ophthalmopathy and Graves' hyperthyroidism (dated by TCRdb to 2017 to 2018). Broadly, across the study: Peripheral blood was collected at initial diagnosis, prior to any treatment. To tell Graves' ophthalmopathy apart from Graves' hyperthyroidism, and to predict which patients would progress to ophthalmopathy, the study relied on TCR beta repertoire signatures. In total, 120 to 150 blood samples were TCR-sequenced: fewer than 50 ophthalmopathy, some 72 hyperthyroidism and about 17 hyperthyroidism-to-ophthalmopathy patients. To explore V-J signatures that separate ophthalmopathy from hyperthyroidism, a discovery set of about a hundred patients was enrolled, consisting of approximately 45 with ophthalmopathy and some 56 with stable hyperthyroidism. The independent validation cohort included some 19 hyperthyroidism patients plus 17 patients who later progressed from hyperthyroidism to ophthalmopathy. In five or six hyperthyroidism patients, the T-cell repertoire of thyroid tissue was compared with the T-cell repertoire of blood. After sampling, hyperthyroidism patients received methimazole starting at 30 mg daily, and ophthalmopathy patients received high-dose intravenous methylprednisolone. For training and testing, the approximately 97 patients in the discovery cohort were randomly divided in a 7:3 ratio.

On this clonotype: This clone's antigen is unknown. No per-base quality is available; no much larger clone lies one base away.

The ophthalmopathy patients had moderately to severely active disease, with a Clinical Activity Score of 3 or higher, a NOSPECS grade of 4 or higher, and a disease duration of less than 3 months. Patients with other autoimmune diseases, uncontrolled infections, pregnancy or lactation were excluded from the study. Diagnosis relied on clinical symptoms, serum thyroxine, TRAb, thyroid ultrasound and orbital computed tomography. Using Ficoll-Paque density gradient centrifugation, PBMCs were isolated from over 8.5 ml of fresh peripheral blood. Total RNA was extracted using Trizol reagent, and RNA quality was checked on an Agilent 2100 Bioanalyzer. TCR beta CDR3 regions were amplified from RNA transcripts for repertoire sequencing. The first round was an RT-PCR using HTBI primers with the Qiagen OneStep RT-PCR kit, and this first round was followed by a second-round multiplex PCR, then size selection and purification. The libraries underwent paired-end sequencing with 100 bp reads on an Illumina HiSeq2000. The original pipeline was this. Reads were processed with SOAPnuke, discarding reads with adapters, uncalled bases, mean Phred below 15, or no exact constant-primer or identifier match. High-quality paired reads were merged with COPE v1.2.5. Each unique nucleotide sequence was defined as a clonotype, and clonotypes were aligned to IMGT TRB V, D and J references with MiTCR v1.1. The analysis was limited to V-J combinations with a frequency above 0.0001, which together covered more than 98% of repertoires. A TCR clonal expansion and chaos score per V-J combination was defined as the ratio of F50 clonal expansion to chaos observed in the TCRdist matrix. Welch's t-statistics and random forest were used to reduce features to approximately 13 V-J combinations, which were fed into a naive Bayes classifier. Thyroid-blood repertoire similarity was quantified with the Morisita-Horn index. In-frame beta chains were kept once TCRdb had trimmed the public reads at Q25 with fastp and called clones with MiXCR. Rows with one shared CDR3 protein collapse into an entry with the most common genes and DNA. V and J calls and clone size were set by TCRdb, not the authors. This sample lists a few hundred thousand distinct CDR3 sequences; approximately 20% were detected once. The ten most abundant clones make up 1.5% to 2% of the sample.

The CDR3, from cysteine to phenylalanine, totals 22 residues. The retained sequence is limited to the CDR3, 66 bases, with the frame set at the first base. What the research found in general, with its limitations: Sample size was not statistically predetermined, and group allocation was not concealed from the investigators. Most expanded thyroid clonotypes with frequency above 0.001 were also detected in blood, suggesting blood repertoires may reflect the thyroid immune response. In validation, the model predicted ophthalmopathy progression with less than 71% sensitivity and around 72% specificity; some twelve predicted patients were CT-confirmed with GO in a median of about 7.1 months. The 13-signature model separated ophthalmopathy from stable hyperthyroidism with roughly 89% sensitivity and approximately 81% specificity in cross-validation, and 80%/75% in the test set.

Input material: peripheral blood. This TCR was recovered from a young woman with Graves' ophthalmopathy. Donor details come from another sample of the same person, matched by shared clones. Here the chain combines TRBV12-1 and TRBJ2-2; the D call in the table, TRBD2, was not verified against the DNA. TRBV12-1 is a listed pseudogene. The bases are TGTGCCAGCAGCTTTAGTCCCCCCTCCCGGGCTAGCGGGGGGCTAAACACCGGGGAGCTGTTTTTT. It specifies CASSFSPPSRASGGLNTGELFF.